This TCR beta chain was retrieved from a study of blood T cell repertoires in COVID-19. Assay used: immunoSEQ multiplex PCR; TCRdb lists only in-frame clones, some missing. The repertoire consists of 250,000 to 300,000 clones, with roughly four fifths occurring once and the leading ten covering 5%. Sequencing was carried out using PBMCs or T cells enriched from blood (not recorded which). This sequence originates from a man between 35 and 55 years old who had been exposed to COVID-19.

CDR3 sequence (DNA): TGTGCCAGCTCGCAGGGGATGAACACTGAAGCTTTCTTT. Protein product: CASSQGMNTEAFF. This rearrangement joins TRBV6-5 to TRBJ1-1, with D perhaps TRBD1 (6 bases). The germline V gene encodes CDR1 MNHEY and CDR2 SVGAGI. V lost 8 bases to trimming and J lost 0 bases, with 10 bases between them. The CDR3 is made up of 13 amino acids.